The sequence of this TCR beta chain was determined in a study of blood T cells in healthy people across ages. This clonotype was picked up a small number of times. Its antigen remains unknown. With a J-beta primer mix and a sample-barcoded 5' primer, a second PCR ran roughly 6 to 11 cycles. Using its own MiXCR run on the 5' RACE reads, TCRdb lists one record per CDR3 protein. This table holds about 400,000 distinct CDR3 sequences, 45% to 65% found once. The CDR3 is made up of 16 amino acids. Trimming removed 4 bases from V and 2 bases from J; junction bases left unmatched: 10. The V gene's germline CDR1 is SGDLS and CDR2 YYNGEE. Regarding the study as a whole: Estimates drawn from one million T cells were deemed to understate diversity.

The J gene is TRBJ2-5, the V gene TRBV9; 8 bases align to TRBD2. Specimen: blood. The clonotype originates from a man between 60 and 75 years old in good health. CDR3 residues: CASSKGGTGGQETQYF. The CDR3 DNA reads as TGTGCCAGCAGCAAGGGAGGAACGGGGGGGCAAGAGACCCAGTACTTC.